This TCR beta chain derives from a study of T cell responses to AZD1222 COVID-19 vaccine. Study-level results: Donors were chiefly white British, with a greater number of females, and clonal diversity was perhaps underestimated. Spike was spanned by vaccine-associated CD4 TCRs, with dominance at 160-218 and 743-854. Seropositivity was recorded at baseline in only a handful of AZD1222 recipients. Repertoire samples came only from after the peak T cell response.

Here immunoSEQ multiplex PCR was the method, and the copy in TCRdb shows in-frame clones only, minus some. The sample shows 170,000 or so clones, approximately 92% of them seen only once. Turning to this clone: Antigen unknown.

Sequenced material: peripheral blood, taken 28 days after the second dose of the MenACWY control vaccine. The TCR comes from an adult who received the MenACWY meningococcal vaccine as a control.

The CDR3 sequence: CASSQDRKGTGTDTQYF. CDR3 coding DNA: TGTGCCAGCAGCCAAGATCGGAAGGGGACAGGAACAGATACGCAGTATTTT. The chain uses TRBV4-2 and TRBJ2-3, with 8 bases lining up with TRBD1. The CDR3 spans 17 residues. The V and J ends lost 0 bases and 3 bases, in that order; junction bases with no gene match: 8. The germline gives CDR1 LGHNA, CDR2 YNFKEQ.